This is a list of T cell receptor beta chains from one sample in a study of cytomegalovirus exposure and HLA in healthy donors. Generated by immunoSEQ multiplex PCR, the TCRdb table keeps only in-frame clones and is missing some. The table shows more than 85,000 clones, with roughly three quarters occurring only once. Sequenced: PBMCs. These receptors came from a man in his forties in good health and CMV-seronegative. CDR3s include the opening cysteine and the closing phenylalanine or tryptophan. The D gene is left open where the match is weak.

CDR3aa	j_gene	d_gene	v_gene
CASRRDSVYGYTF	TRBJ1-2	.	TRBV6-5
CASSIRGGDEAFF	TRBJ1-1	TRBD1	TRBV19
CASSVGTGGGTGELFF	TRBJ2-2	TRBD1	TRBV9
CASSFTSGGVTDTQYF	TRBJ2-3	TRBD2	TRBV11-2
CASSMGHNEQFF	TRBJ2-1	.	TRBV19
CASSPSRGEVGGELFF	TRBJ2-2	TRBD2	TRBV18
CASSGLAGEQYF	TRBJ2-7	TRBD2	TRBV6-5
CASTLGWGQGSSPLHF	TRBJ1-6	TRBD1	TRBV5-8
CASSQQGQGGQETQYF	TRBJ2-5	TRBD1	TRBV4-1
CASSEARGWETQYF	TRBJ2-5	TRBD2	TRBV2
CATSIGGDNSPLHF	TRBJ1-6	.	TRBV10-3
CASDINSGGTYEQYF	TRBJ2-7	TRBD2	TRBV6-1
CASSATIRDSYGYTF	TRBJ1-2	TRBD1	TRBV7-9
CASSFRGPGTQYF	TRBJ2-5	TRBD1	TRBV7-9
CASSPSSGRAYEQYF	TRBJ2-7	TRBD2	TRBV18
CASSYGPSGKETQYF	TRBJ2-5	TRBD2	TRBV6-5
CSSSSGKGTSEIQETQYF	TRBJ2-5	TRBD2	TRBV7-9
CASSLGQGFTEAFF	TRBJ1-1	TRBD1	TRBV11-2
CASSKYLVRLAGAPKNAGELFF	TRBJ2-2	TRBD2	TRBV19
CASGVTGTNYEQYF	TRBJ2-7	.	TRBV6-1
CASSPERGSYEQYF	TRBJ2-7	TRBD2	TRBV9
CASSETTGNEQYF	TRBJ2-7	TRBD1	TRBV10-1
CASSDSKSEGNTGELFF	TRBJ2-2	.	TRBV6-4
CSVEGRQGAPGELFF	TRBJ2-2	TRBD1	TRBV29-1
CASSIGSMNTEAFF	TRBJ1-1	.	TRBV19
CASREVLAGHNEQFF	TRBJ2-1	TRBD2	TRBV5-4
CASSPPGGTFWEQYF	TRBJ2-7	.	TRBV18
CASRPQGSYEQYF	TRBJ2-7	TRBD1	TRBV28
CASSPPGQGLAEAFF	TRBJ1-1	TRBD1	TRBV28
CASSQEAGGNTEAFF	TRBJ1-1	.	TRBV4-1
CASSQTTEAYGYTF	TRBJ1-2	.	TRBV18
CASSLRDTSTGANVLTF	TRBJ2-6	.	TRBV27
CASTPGRAGEQYF	TRBJ2-7	TRBD2	TRBV6-4
CASSTYQDWQPQHF	TRBJ1-5	.	TRBV19
CASSYDRQDTEAFF	TRBJ1-1	.	TRBV5-1
CASSYAASGPQDTQYF	TRBJ2-3	TRBD2	TRBV2
CASSPPGWEGLHEQYF	TRBJ2-7	TRBD2	TRBV18
CASSDVTNTGELFF	TRBJ2-2	.	TRBV6-4
CAWSASYNEQFF	TRBJ2-1	.	TRBV30
CASPKGQGSTDTQYF	TRBJ2-3	TRBD1	TRBV7-8
CASSQETSGITDTQYF	TRBJ2-3	TRBD2	TRBV4-2
CASSSPGRGPNQPQHF	TRBJ1-5	TRBD1	TRBV7-2
CASSSNRDRGYEQYF	TRBJ2-7	TRBD1	TRBV5-6
CASRDSSYEQYF	TRBJ2-7	.	TRBV6-6
CSALLYEQYF	TRBJ2-7	.	TRBV20-1
CASSQDLQPQHF	TRBJ1-5	.	TRBV4-1
CASSSGNSPLHF	TRBJ1-6	.	TRBV5-4
CASSYTENTEAFF	TRBJ1-1	.	TRBV5-1